This T cell receptor beta chain was profiled in a study of blood T cells in healthy people across ages (dated by TCRdb to about 2015). For context, the study as a whole: In model experiments, template switching captured roughly one uniquely barcoded TCR beta cDNA molecule for every two T cells. Age-related changes in TCR beta repertoire diversity were measured in the study by deep sequencing normalized with unique cDNA molecular identifiers. The donors were divided into four age groups: young (average approximately 16 years), middle-aged (approximately 39), aged (roughly 60) and long-lived (more than 75). Using the same blood draw, the study looked at two additional independent replicas of 1 million unique cDNA reads for two donors, one aged 18 to 30 and the other aged 80 or older.

From its cysteine to its phenylalanine, the CDR3 spans 15 amino acids. The DNA shown is the 45-base CDR3, in frame from base 1. Reading the germline V gene gives CDR1 SGDLS and CDR2 YYNGEE. The germline V end is reduced by 3 bases and the J end by 3 bases; junction bases left unmatched: 7. Library creation used 5' RACE. The data were produced on an Illumina HiSeq 2500. A second PCR of roughly 7 to 12 cycles was run with a J-beta primer mix and a sample-barcoded 5' primer. A template-switch 5' adaptor carrying 12 random nucleotides introduced a unique molecular identifier onto each TCR beta cDNA molecule. Each sample yielded at least 3 million CDR3-containing paired-end reads. First-strand cDNA was synthesized from all RNA with the Mint cDNA synthesis kit, primed by a TRBC-specific oligonucleotide. After uracil-DNA glycosylase treatment, a first 18-cycle PCR used universal primers M1SS and BC2_uni_R on all cDNA. As for the original processing: For normalization, 1 million high-quality reads were randomly selected from each sample, with every read carrying a distinct molecular identifier. Reads sharing molecular identifiers were discarded rather than binned into consensus sequences. MiTCR, run with a Q25 quality threshold and the strictest error-elimination algorithm, handled CDR3 identification, clonotype clustering and error correction. A nonparametric unseen species model with Euler transformation was used to estimate a lower bound on total TCR beta diversity. The public reads were reanalyzed by TCRdb: fastp trimming at Q25, MiXCR alignment, in-frame beta chains only. CDR3 protein sequences are deduplicated, and each keeps its most common genes and DNA. The authors' filters were not applied to this entry. This sample comprises roughly 1,100,000 distinct CDR3 sequences, around 25% of them detected only once. The ten largest clonotypes hold less than 0.85% of the sample.

About this clonotype itself: Its binding antigen is unknown. Per-nucleotide qualities are absent, and no much larger clonotype sits a single base away.

Donors were under 40 systemically healthy Caucasian individuals from Russia aged about 6 to 100 years. Around 10 milliliters of peripheral blood were collected from each donor into EDTA-treated Vacutainer tubes. Ficoll-Paque density-gradient centrifugation was used to isolate PBMCs, with at least 6 million per sample. Total RNA was extracted from PBMCs with Trizol reagent, with at least 6 micrograms obtained per sample. The percentages of naive CD45RAhigh/CD27high T cells were determined by flow cytometry on a PBMC aliquot from every donor. Beyond this particular receptor, the publication reports: Observed TCR beta diversity per million T cells fell roughly linearly with age, and a significant reduction was already apparent by age approximately 41. Because donor CMV infection status was unknown, age-related changes in expanded clonotypes were potentially confounded. Compared with the aged group, more naive CD4+ T cells, fewer expanded clones and increased TCR diversity were shown by the long-lived group, suggesting age selection. Estimates of total diversity from one million sequenced T cells were regarded as lower bounds and underestimates. There was a strong correlation between observed TCR beta diversity and the percentage of naive T cells measured by flow cytometry. Bulk unsorted PBMC profiling prevented conclusive comparison of naive and antigen-experienced compartments.

This same sample was also taken into another study, of T cells of mothers and their children. As that second paper reports: Donors were nine systemically healthy Caucasian individuals: three mothers and their six children. cDNA synthesis consumed the entire amount of extracted RNA, loaded at about 1.6 ug RNA in each 15 ul reaction. In the second PCR, the M1S primer introduced both the sample barcodes and 2-4 random nucleotides. Each mother yielded over 8.5 million TCR beta CDR3 reads and each child roughly 2.9 million reads. In both related and unrelated pairs, thymic selection shapes the output of TCR recombination in a similar way, with inherited differences having only a minor effect. Normalized repertoire overlap in related mother-child pairs was always slightly higher than in unrelated mother-child pairs, but the difference was never significant. With a sensitivity of approximately 100 clones per million clonotypes, no persistent microchimeric T cell clones were detected. The study used deep NGS to compare TCR beta repertoires of mothers and children, seeking features distinguishing related mother-child pairs from unrelated individuals. The mean age was roughly 40 +/- 4 years for the mothers and about 10 +/- 4 years for the children. Libraries were sequenced on Illumina HiSeq 2000 with 100+100 nt paired-end reads after adapter ligation with NEBNext reagents. To avoid cross-contamination, the mother libraries and the child libraries were prepared a month apart and sequenced in separate runs. Each donor had between about 500,000 and 2,100,000 distinct TCR beta clonotypes identified. Naive TCR beta clonotypes were estimated from low-frequency clonotypes matched to each donor's FACS-determined naive share, without sorting.

This receptor was obtained from a girl aged 2-15 years in good health. Here the chain combines TRBV9 and TRBJ2-5, with 8 central nucleotides matching TRBD1. The sequenced sample was blood. The CDR3 region: CASSAPGQEEETQYF. The nucleotide sequence reads TGTGCCAGCAGCGCACCGGGACAGGAGGAAGAGACCCAGTACTTC.